These 16 T cell receptor beta chains were sequenced from one sample in a study of T cell repertoires in cytomegalovirus infection. In TCRdb, the reads were re-called with MiXCR into one record per CDR3 protein. This table has around 740,000 distinct CDR3 sequences, roughly 35% appearing once. Sequenced input: PBMCs. The receptors shown here come from a human donor in good health (CMV status not recorded). Some clones in this sample may be carry-over from other donors' samples.

The chain joins TRBV29-1 to TRBJ1-4, with 7 bases lining up with TRBD1. V lost 5 bases and J lost 4; bases outside the gene matches: 7. This CDR3 contains 14 residues. The V gene's germline CDR1 is SQVTM and CDR2 ANQGSEA. The CDR3 DNA is TGCAGCGTTATAGAAGGACAGGATAATGAAAAACTGTTTTTT. This gives the protein CSVIEGQDNEKLFF.

With respect to this clonotype: A much bigger clone sits one base away, suggesting this may be a read error. This chain joins TRBV7-2 and TRBJ2-3; 11 bases agree with TRBD2. With V trimmed by 5 bases and J by 4 bases, 8 bases remained unmatched. Germline CDR1 is SGHTA and CDR2 is FQGNSA. The CDR3 spans 16 residues. CDR3 amino acids: CASSLQNSGRADTQYF. As DNA, the CDR3 is TGTGCCAGCAGCCTCCAGAATAGCGGGAGGGCAGATACGCAGTATTTT. The variable domain in full, with the rest retrieved from reference TRBV7-2 and TRBJ2-3, is GAGVSQSPSNKVTEKGKDVELRCDPISGHTALYWYRQSLGQGLEFLIYFQGNSAPDKSGLPSDRFSAERTGGSVSTLTIQRTQQEDSAVYLCASSLQNSGRADTQYFGPGTRLTVL.

Here the CDR3 DNA reads TGTGCCAGCAGCCGACGCACAGGGGTAGATGAAAAACTGTTTTTT. Amino acids: CASSRRTGVDEKLFF. The chain couples TRBV7-8 to TRBJ1-4; 7 bases are shared with TRBD1. CDR1 and CDR2 from the germline V gene are SGHVS and FQNEAQ. The CDR3 loop spans 15 amino acids. With 5 bases clipped from V and 6 bases from J, the junction kept 9 bases outside the gene matches.

V usage is TRBV6-1 and J usage is TRBJ2-1, with a possible D match to TRBD2 (5 bases). The CDR3 runs to 13 residues. Trimming took 2 bases from V and 4 from J, leaving 6 bases between them. The V gene's germline CDR1 is MNHNS and CDR2 SASEGT. The CDR3 DNA follows: TGTGCCAGCAGTGAAAGGAGGTACAATGAGCAGTTCTTC. Translated: CASSERRYNEQFF.

In this sample, this clonotype turned up a few times. This sequence joins TRBV6-6 and TRBJ2-4; D perhaps matches TRBD1 (6 bases). The V end lost 5 bases, the J end lost 1 base, and 24 bases lay between the germline ends. Germline CDR1 reads MNHNY; CDR2 reads SVGAGI (reference sequence). CDR3 size: 19 residues. The CDR3, as DNA: TGTGCCAGCAGTCCGAATCTGGACAGCCTTAAAAGGGCCAAAAACATTCAGTACTTC. This sequence encodes CASSPNLDSLKRAKNIQYF.

The chain links TRBV7-2 to TRBJ2-3; a possible D gene is TRBD1 (5 bases). The germline V and J ends were trimmed by 3 bases and 2 bases, with 27 bases remaining between them. This CDR3 has 20 amino acids. Germline values: CDR1 SGHTA, CDR2 FQGNSA. CDR3 nucleotide sequence: TGTGCCAGCAGCTTCACCAACTTCAGGGTGGTACGGACGCACACAGATACGCAGTATTTT. Amino acid sequence: CASSFTNFRVVRTHTDTQYF. The variable domain in full, completed from reference TRBV7-2 and TRBJ2-3, reads GAGVSQSPSNKVTEKGKDVELRCDPISGHTALYWYRQSLGQGLEFLIYFQGNSAPDKSGLPSDRFSAERTGGSVSTLTIQRTQQEDSAVYLCASSFTNFRVVRTHTDTQYFGPGTRLTVL.

At least ten counts were recorded for this clonotype. V is TRBV7-8 and J is TRBJ2-5, with D possibly matching TRBD1 (6 bases). This CDR3 is 13 amino acids long. V lost 5 bases and J lost 5, with 12 bases in between. CDR1 is SGHVS, CDR2 FQNEAQ, per germline. CDR3 sequence: CASSTSGEETQYF. The CDR3 coding sequence is TGTGCCAGCAGCACCTCAGGGGAGGAGACCCAGTACTTC.

This chain links TRBV12-3 or TRBV12-4 with TRBJ1-1; 7 positions agree with TRBD1. The junction had 10 bases not matched to a gene; V was cut back by 4 bases and J by 2 bases. The CDR3 runs to 16 residues. The CDR3 spells CASSSPPGTVNTEAFF. In DNA, the CDR3 is TGTGCCAGCAGTTCTCCCCCCGGGACAGTTAACACTGAAGCTTTCTTT.

V usage is TRBV11-3 and J usage is TRBJ2-1; D assignment may be TRBD1 or TRBD2 (6 bases each). Germline V gene data show CDR1 as SGHNT and CDR2 as YENEEA. The CDR3 is 12 residues long. V lost 7 bases to trimming and J lost 8 bases, with 12 bases between them. In DNA form, the CDR3 reads TGTGCCAGCAACAACGGGGGCGATGAGCAGTTCTTC. This translates into CASNNGGDEQFF.

In this sample, this clonotype turned up a few times. This chain links TRBV7-6 with TRBJ2-7; 7 bases agree with TRBD2. J lost 3 bases, V lost 5 bases, and 7 bases had no gene match. There are 14 residues in the CDR3. Germline lookup yields CDR1 SGHVS and CDR2 FNYEAQ. The CDR3 DNA reads TGTGCCAGCAGCGCAACAACTAGCGACTACGAGCAGTACTTC. It yields the protein CASSATTSDYEQYF.

The chain carries TRBV28 and TRBJ1-5, with D unclear. Germline assignment: CDR1 MDHEN and CDR2 SYDVKM. This CDR3 is 16 amino acids long. The germline V and J ends were trimmed by 1 base and 5 bases, with 15 bases remaining between them. CDR3 in amino acids: CASSLFGRGDYQPQHF. For the CDR3, the DNA is TGTGCCAGCAGTTTATTTGGCCGTGGGGATTATCAGCCCCAGCATTTT.

The sample holds a few counts of this clonotype. The chain combines TRBV6-1 with TRBJ2-3; tentatively, D is TRBD2 (5 bases). In germline, CDR1 is MNHNS, CDR2 SASEGT. This CDR3 has 14 residues. Trimming stripped 3 bases from V and 1 base from J, with 8 bases between. The CDR3 coding sequence is TGTGCCAGCAGTGATGGAGGCGGCACAGATACGCAGTATTTT. It yields the protein CASSDGGGTDTQYF.

Only a few counts were recorded for this clonotype. The chain is built from TRBV6-1 and TRBJ1-1; 7 bases fit TRBD1. CDR1 and CDR2 (germline): MNHNS, SASEGT. This CDR3 region has 14 residues. V shed 2 bases and J 5 bases; nucleotides not matched to a gene: 5. The CDR3: CASSERQGGTEAFF. The CDR3 coding sequence is TGTGCCAGCAGTGAAAGACAGGGAGGTACTGAAGCTTTCTTT.

The sample holds a few counts of this clonotype. The J gene is TRBJ2-7, the V gene TRBV9, with a possible D match to TRBD1 (6 bases). The V end was cut by 3 bases, the J end by 2 bases, with 21 bases between. The V gene's germline CDR1 is SGDLS and CDR2 YYNGEE. The CDR3 has 17 residues. CDR3 sequence: CASSASYGIRGTYEQYF. DNA for the CDR3: TGTGCCAGCAGCGCCTCATATGGAATCAGGGGAACCTACGAGCAGTACTTC.

This clonotype was detected a few times. The chain couples TRBV27 to TRBJ2-7; the D is unclear. Germline V gene data show CDR1 as MNHEY and CDR2 as SMNVEV (reference sequence). The germline V and J ends were trimmed by 5 bases and 4 bases, with 15 bases remaining between them. This CDR3 is built from 14 residues. The CDR3, as DNA: TGTGCCAGCAGTCCGCGTCTAGATGTTTACGAGCAGTACTTC. Protein product: CASSPRLDVYEQYF.

About this clonotype: Sequence at one end of the junction differs from germline and may be a read error. The rearrangement links TRBV28 to TRBJ2-7; possible D gene TRBD1, 5 bases. The CDR3 is made up of 16 amino acids. Germline assignment: CDR1 MDHEN and CDR2 SYDVKM. CDR3 coding DNA: TGTGCCAGCAGTTTTACGGTACAGGAACCTTCCTACGCGCAGTACTTC. Translated: CASSFTVQEPSYAQYF.